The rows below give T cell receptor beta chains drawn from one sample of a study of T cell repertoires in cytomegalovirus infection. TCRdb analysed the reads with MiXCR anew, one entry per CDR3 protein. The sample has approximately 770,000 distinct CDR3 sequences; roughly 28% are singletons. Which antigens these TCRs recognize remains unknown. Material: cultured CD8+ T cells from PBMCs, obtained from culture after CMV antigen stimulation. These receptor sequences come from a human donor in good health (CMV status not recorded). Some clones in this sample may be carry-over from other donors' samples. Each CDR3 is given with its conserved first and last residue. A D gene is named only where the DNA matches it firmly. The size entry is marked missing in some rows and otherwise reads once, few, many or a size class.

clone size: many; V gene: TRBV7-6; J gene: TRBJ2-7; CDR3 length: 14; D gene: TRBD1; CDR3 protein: CASSIGQGSYEQYF; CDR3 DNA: TGTGCCAGCAGCATAGGACAGGGCTCCTACGAGCAGTACTTC
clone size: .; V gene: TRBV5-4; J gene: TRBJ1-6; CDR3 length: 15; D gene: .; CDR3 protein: CASSLTGAKGSPLHF; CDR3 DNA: TGTGCCAGCAGCTTGACCGGGGCCAAGGGCTCACCCCTCCACTTT
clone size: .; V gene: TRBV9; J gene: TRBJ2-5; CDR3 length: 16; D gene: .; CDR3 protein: CASSVDARGGGETQYF; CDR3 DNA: TGTGCCAGCAGCGTAGATGCGAGGGGAGGTGGCGAGACCCAGTACTTC
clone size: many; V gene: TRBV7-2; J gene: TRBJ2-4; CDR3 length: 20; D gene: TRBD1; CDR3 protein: CASSLASWQGASRAKNIQYF; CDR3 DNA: TGTGCCAGCAGCTTAGCGTCTTGGCAGGGGGCTAGTAGGGCCAAAAACATTCAGTACTTC
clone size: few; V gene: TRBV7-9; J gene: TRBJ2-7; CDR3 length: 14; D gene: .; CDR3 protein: CASSLIAVPYEQYF; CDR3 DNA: TGTGCCAGCAGCTTAATCGCGGTCCCCTACGAGCAGTACTTC
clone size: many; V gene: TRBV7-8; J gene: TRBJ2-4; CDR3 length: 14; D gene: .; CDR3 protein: CASSPPGPKQGQYF; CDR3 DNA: TGTGCCAGCAGCCCCCCCGGCCCGAAACAGGGTCAGTACTTC
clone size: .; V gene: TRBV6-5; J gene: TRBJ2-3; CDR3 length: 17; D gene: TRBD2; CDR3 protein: CASSYAKTSRGTDTQYF; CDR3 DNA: TGTGCCAGCAGTTACGCCAAGACTAGCCGCGGGACAGATACGCAGTATTTT
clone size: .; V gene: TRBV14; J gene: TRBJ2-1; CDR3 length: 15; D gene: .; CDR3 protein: CASSQGPGPYNEQFF; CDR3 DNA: TGTGCCAGCAGCCAAGGGCCGGGGCCGTACAATGAGCAGTTCTTC
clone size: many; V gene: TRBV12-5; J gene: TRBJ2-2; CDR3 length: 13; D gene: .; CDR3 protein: CASGLRGTGELFF; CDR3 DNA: TGTGCTAGTGGTTTGAGAGGTACCGGGGAGCTGTTTTTT
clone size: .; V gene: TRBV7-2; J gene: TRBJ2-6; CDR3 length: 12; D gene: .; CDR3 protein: CASSLPANVLTF; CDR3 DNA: TGTGCCAGCAGCTTACCGGCCAACGTCCTGACTTTC
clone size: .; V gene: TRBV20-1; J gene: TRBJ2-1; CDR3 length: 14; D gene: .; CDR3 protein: CSARIGRQMGEQFF; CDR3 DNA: TGCAGTGCTAGAATCGGACGTCAGATGGGTGAGCAGTTCTTC
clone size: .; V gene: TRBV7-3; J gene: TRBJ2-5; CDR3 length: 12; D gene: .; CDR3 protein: CASEGRSETQYF; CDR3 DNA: TGTGCCAGCGAGGGCAGATCGGAGACCCAGTACTTC
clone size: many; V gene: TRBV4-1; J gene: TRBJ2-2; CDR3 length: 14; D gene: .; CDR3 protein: CASSPVLNTGELFF; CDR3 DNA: TGCGCCAGCAGCCCCGTCTTGAACACCGGGGAGCTGTTTTTT
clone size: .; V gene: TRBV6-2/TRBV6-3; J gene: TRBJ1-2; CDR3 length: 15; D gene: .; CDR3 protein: CATYKRMGAYYGYTF; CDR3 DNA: TGTGCCACCTACAAGCGCATGGGAGCTTACTATGGCTACACCTTC
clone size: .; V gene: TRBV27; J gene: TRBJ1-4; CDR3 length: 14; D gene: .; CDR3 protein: CASIPRQLNEKLFF; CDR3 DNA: TGTGCCAGCATTCCCCGGCAGTTGAATGAAAAACTGTTTTTT
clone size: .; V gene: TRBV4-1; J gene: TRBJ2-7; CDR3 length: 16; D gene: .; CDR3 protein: CASSQDPTWSLYEQYF; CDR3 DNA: TGCGCCAGCAGCCAAGATCCAACGTGGAGCCTCTACGAGCAGTACTTC
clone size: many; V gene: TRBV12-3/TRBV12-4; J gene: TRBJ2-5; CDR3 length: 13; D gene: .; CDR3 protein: CASSAWTKETQYF; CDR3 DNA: TGTGCCAGCAGTGCCTGGACCAAAGAGACCCAGTACTTC
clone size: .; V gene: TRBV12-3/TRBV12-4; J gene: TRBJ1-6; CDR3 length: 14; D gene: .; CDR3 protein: CASSLGSGASPLHF; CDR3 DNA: TGTGCCAGCAGTTTAGGGAGCGGGGCATCCCCCCTCCACTTT
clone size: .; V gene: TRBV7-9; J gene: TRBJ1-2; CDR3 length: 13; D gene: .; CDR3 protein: CASSLSSHYGYTF; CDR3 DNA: TGTGCCAGCAGCTTATCCAGTCACTATGGCTACACCTTC
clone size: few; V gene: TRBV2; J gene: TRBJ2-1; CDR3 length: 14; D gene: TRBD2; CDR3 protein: CATDKSLAGGWQFF; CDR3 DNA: TGTGCCACGGACAAGAGTCTAGCGGGGGGATGGCAGTTCTTC
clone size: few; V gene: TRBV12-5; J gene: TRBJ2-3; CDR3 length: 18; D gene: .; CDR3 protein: CASGLVSQVFQEVYTQYF; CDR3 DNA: TGTGCTAGTGGTTTGGTATCCCAGGTCTTCCAGGAGGTCTATACGCAGTATTTT
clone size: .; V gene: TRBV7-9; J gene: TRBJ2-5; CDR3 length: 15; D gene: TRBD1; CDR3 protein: CASSSPGQIQETQYF; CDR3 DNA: TGTGCCAGCAGCTCACCGGGACAGATCCAAGAGACCCAGTACTTC
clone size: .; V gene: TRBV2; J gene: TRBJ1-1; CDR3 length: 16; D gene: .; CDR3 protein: CASSEGESSMNTEAFF; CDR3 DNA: TGTGCCAGCAGTGAAGGCGAATCTTCCATGAACACTGAAGCTTTCTTT
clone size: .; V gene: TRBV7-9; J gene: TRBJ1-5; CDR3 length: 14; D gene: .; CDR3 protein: CASSPWGAGQPQHF; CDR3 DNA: TGTGCCAGCAGCCCATGGGGCGCCGGGCAGCCCCAGCATTTT
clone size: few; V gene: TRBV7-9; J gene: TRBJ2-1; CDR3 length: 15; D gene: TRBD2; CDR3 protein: CASSTKGLAGNEQFF; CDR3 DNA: TGTGCCAGCAGCACCAAGGGGCTAGCGGGCAATGAGCAGTTCTTC
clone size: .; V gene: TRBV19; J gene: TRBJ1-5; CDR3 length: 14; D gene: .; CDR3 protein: CASWIGRGRQPQHF; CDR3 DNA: TGTGCCAGTTGGATCGGCAGGGGACGTCAGCCCCAGCATTTT
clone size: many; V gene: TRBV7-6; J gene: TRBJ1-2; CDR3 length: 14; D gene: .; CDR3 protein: CASRELNWENGYTF; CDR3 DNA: TGTGCCAGCCGAGAACTAAACTGGGAGAATGGCTACACCTTC
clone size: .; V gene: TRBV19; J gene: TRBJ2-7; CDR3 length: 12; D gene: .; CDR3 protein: CASSNSGAEQYF; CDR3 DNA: TGTGCCAGTAGTAATTCAGGAGCCGAGCAGTACTTC
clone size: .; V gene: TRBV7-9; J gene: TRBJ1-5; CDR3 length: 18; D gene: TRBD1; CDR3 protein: CASSPGTGGDGSNQPQHF; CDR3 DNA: TGTGCCAGCAGCCCGGGGACAGGGGGCGACGGGAGCAATCAGCCCCAGCATTTT
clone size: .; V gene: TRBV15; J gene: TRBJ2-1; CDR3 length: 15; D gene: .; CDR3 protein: CATSWGRDADNEQFF; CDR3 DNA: TGTGCCACCAGTTGGGGCCGGGACGCCGACAATGAGCAGTTCTTC
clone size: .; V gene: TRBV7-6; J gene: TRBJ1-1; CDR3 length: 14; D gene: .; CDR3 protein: CASSLGIGPTEAFF; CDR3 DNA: TGTGCCAGCAGCCTGGGAATAGGCCCCACTGAAGCTTTCTTT
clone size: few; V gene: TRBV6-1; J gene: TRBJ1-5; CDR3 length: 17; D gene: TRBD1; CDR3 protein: CASSVSRGRVSNQPQHF; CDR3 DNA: TGTGCCAGCAGTGTCTCCAGGGGGCGGGTAAGCAATCAGCCCCAGCATTTT
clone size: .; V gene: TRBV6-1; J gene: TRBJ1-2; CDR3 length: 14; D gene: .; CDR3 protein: CASSERLAKEGYTF; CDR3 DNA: TGTGCCAGCAGTGAAAGGCTTGCGAAGGAAGGCTACACCTTC
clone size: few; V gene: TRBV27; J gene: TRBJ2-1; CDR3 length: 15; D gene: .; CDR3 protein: CASSLGAAEYNEQFF; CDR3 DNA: TGTGCCAGCAGTTTAGGGGCGGCCGAATACAATGAGCAGTTCTTC
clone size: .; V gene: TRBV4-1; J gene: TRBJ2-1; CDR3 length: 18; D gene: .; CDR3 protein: CASSQEEPTRSSYNEQFF; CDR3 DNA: TGCGCCAGCAGCCAAGAAGAACCCACTCGGAGCTCCTACAATGAGCAGTTCTTC
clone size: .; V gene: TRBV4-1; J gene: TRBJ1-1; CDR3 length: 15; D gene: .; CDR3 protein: CASSQVAGVNTEAFF; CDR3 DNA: TGCGCCAGCAGCCAAGTGGCCGGGGTGAACACTGAAGCTTTCTTT
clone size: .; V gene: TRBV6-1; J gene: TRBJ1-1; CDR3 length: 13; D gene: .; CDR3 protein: CATRQDMNTEAFF; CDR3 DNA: TGTGCCACTCGACAGGACATGAACACTGAAGCTTTCTTT
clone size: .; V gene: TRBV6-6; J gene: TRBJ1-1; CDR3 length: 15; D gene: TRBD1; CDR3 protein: CASSRGTAMNTEAFF; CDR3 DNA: TGTGCCAGCAGCAGAGGGACAGCCATGAACACTGAAGCTTTCTTT
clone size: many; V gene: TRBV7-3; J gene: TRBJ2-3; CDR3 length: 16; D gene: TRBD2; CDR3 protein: CASSNFLAGGTDTQYF; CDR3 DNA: TGTGCCAGCAGCAACTTTCTAGCGGGAGGTACAGATACGCAGTATTTT
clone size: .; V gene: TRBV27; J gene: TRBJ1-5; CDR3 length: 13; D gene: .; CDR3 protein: CASSLQWSQPQHF; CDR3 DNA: TGTGCCAGCAGTTTACAGTGGAGTCAGCCCCAGCATTTT
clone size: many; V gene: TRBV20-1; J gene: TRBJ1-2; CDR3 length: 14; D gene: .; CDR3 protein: CSARPRGGWMGYTF; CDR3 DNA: TGCAGTGCTAGACCGCGGGGGGGATGGATGGGCTACACCTTC
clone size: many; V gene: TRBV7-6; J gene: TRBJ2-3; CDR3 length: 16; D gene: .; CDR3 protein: CASSFMSSSGPDTQYF; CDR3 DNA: TGTGCCAGCAGCTTCATGTCCAGTAGCGGACCAGATACGCAGTATTTT
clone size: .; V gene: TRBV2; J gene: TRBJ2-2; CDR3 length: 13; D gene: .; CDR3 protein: CASSVEPTGELFF; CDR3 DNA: TGTGCCAGCTCGGTGGAGCCCACCGGGGAGCTGTTTTTT
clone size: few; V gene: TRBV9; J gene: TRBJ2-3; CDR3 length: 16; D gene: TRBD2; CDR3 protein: CASTVGGYGGTDTQYF; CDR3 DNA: TGTGCCAGTACCGTCGGGGGGTATGGTGGGACAGATACGCAGTATTTT
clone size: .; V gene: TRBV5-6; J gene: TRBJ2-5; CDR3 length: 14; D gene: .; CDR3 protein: CASSHGRPQETQYF; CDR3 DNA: TGTGCCAGCAGCCATGGACGTCCCCAAGAGACCCAGTACTTC